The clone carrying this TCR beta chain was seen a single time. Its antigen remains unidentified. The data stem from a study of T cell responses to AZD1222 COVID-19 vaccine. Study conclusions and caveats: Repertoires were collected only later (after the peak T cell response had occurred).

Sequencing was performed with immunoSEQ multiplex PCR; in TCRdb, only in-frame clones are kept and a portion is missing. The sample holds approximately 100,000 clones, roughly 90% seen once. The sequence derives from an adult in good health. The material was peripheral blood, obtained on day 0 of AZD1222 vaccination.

In nucleotides, the CDR3 is TGCAGCGTTGAAGTACAGGCGCGCTATGGCTACACCTTC. Its translation: CSVEVQARYGYTF. J is TRBJ1-2 and V is TRBV29-1; D may be TRBD1 (5 bases). This CDR3 is 13 amino acids long. Germline-derived CDR1 and CDR2 are SQVTM and ANQGSEA. Trimming took 1 base from V and 4 from J, leaving 10 bases between them. Based on the CDR3 plus reference TRBV29-1 and TRBJ1-2, the full variable domain is SAVISQKPSRDICQRGTSLTIQCQVDSQVTMMFWYRQQPGQSLTLIATANQGSEATYESGFVIDKFPISRPNLTFSTLTVSNMSPEDSSIYLCSVEVQARYGYTFGSGTRLTVV.